This T cell receptor beta chain comes out of a study of blood T cell repertoires in COVID-19. This CDR3 is 14 amino acids long. Germline loops: CDR1 KGHSH, CDR2 LQKENI. Trimming pared 2 bases from V and 7 bases from J, leaving 12 bases between. Using immunoSEQ multiplex PCR, the repertoire was profiled, and TCRdb retains in-frame clones only, with some absent. Counted here are 75,000 to 90,000 clones, more than 75% occurring once; the ten biggest clones make up around 7.3%. This TCR was recovered from a man older than 75 with active or convalescent COVID-19. The sample was peripheral blood. The genes are TRBV18 and TRBJ1-5, with D unresolved. In DNA, the CDR3 is TGTGCCAGCTCACCAAGTATGACGAGGCAGCCCCAGCATTTT. The encoded protein is CASSPSMTRQPQHF.